The T cell receptor beta chain under discussion was sequenced for a study of blood T cell repertoires in COVID-19 (dated by TCRdb to 2020 to 2021). With respect to the entire study: Samples covering the acute and convalescent phases of COVID-19 were provided by collaborators in the United States, Italy and Spain. The prospective study material was composed of cDNA or gDNA derived from T cells, B-cell-depleted T cells, or PBMCs. The dataset comprised deeply sampled blood TCRbeta repertoires from subjects exposed to, actively infected with, or recovered from COVID-19. The repertoires were released in a freely available public database meant as a resource for research on the immune response to SARS-CoV-2. Samples were obtained from the ongoing ImmuneRACE study (first 160 participants) and from over a thousand subjects provided by 6 global collaborators. Nearly every sample came with metadata listing a de-identified subject ID, COVID-19 status, age in years and sex. Where HLA class I and class II types were available, the types were taken from metadata supplied by the sample provider, not from assay-based typing. General findings and caveats noted by the study authors: Clinical and demographic metadata were provided uncurated, with the amount varying by source and participant.

One collaborating source in Seattle enrolled patients during active infection and followed them longitudinally through the course of disease. Each collaborating institution followed its own protocols to collect whole blood in K2EDTA tubes. For TCRbeta analysis, collaborators shipped samples as frozen whole blood, isolated PBMCs, or DNA extracted from either of those sample types. The immunoSEQ Assay, a bias-controlled multiplex PCR, was used to amplify TCRbeta CDR3 regions from genomic DNA. The paper's processing steps were these. Within the assay, amplification of reference gene primers was used to estimate how many nucleated cells each sample contained. To quantify the absolute abundance of each unique TCRbeta CDR3 rearrangement, sequence reads were collapsed and filtered. For each sample, productive Simpson clonality was calculated as the square root of Simpson's diversity index over productive rearrangements. The table comes from immuneACCESS by way of TCRdb, which keeps in-frame sequences with V and J called. Part of the clones is missing from these tables; in studies checked, under half for an unresolved V gene and the rest for unknown reasons. V and J calls and clone size are as listed in that table; D and trimming were resolved from the DNA. The sample profile shows approximately 350,000 clones; almost 90% of them were found once. Together, the top ten hold about 6.7% of the sample.

Deletion took 4 bases off V and 9 bases off J, with a span of 15 bases between the germline ends. CDR1 and CDR2 are drawn from the germline V gene: SGHDN, FVKESK. The CDR3 measures 13 amino acids from cysteine to phenylalanine. Just the 39-base CDR3 DNA is kept, in frame starting at base 1. About this clone: What this receptor recognizes is not known. Nothing much larger sits one base from this clone, and base qualities are not available.

The chain links TRBV14 with TRBJ1-1; perhaps TRBD1 is the D gene, with 6 bases matching. The clonotype comes from a woman aged 70 to 79 with COVID-19, enrolled during active disease. Input material: peripheral blood. CDR3 protein: CASSPLDRPKAFF. The sequence in DNA is TGTGCCAGCAGCCCCTTAGACAGGCCTAAAGCTTTCTTT.